Listed below are T cell receptor beta chains from one sample, sequenced in a study of low-dose radiotherapy and immunotherapy resistance in tumors. One entry per CDR3 protein, called by TCRdb with MiXCR from the reads. The sample carries 60,000 or so distinct CDR3 sequences, about 25% recorded once. Sequences were derived from PBMCs, sampled after low-dose radiotherapy plus immunotherapy. These receptors were obtained from a male donor with prostate cancer. Each CDR3 is given with its conserved first and last residue. D genes are given only for firm matches. Clone size is not always given. Where it is, it says once, few, many or a class for expanded clones.

NA TRBJ2-1 TRBV21-1 15 many TGTGCCAGCAGCAAAGGTCCGGCCCGAAGCAATGAGCAGTTCTTC CASSKGPARSNEQFF
TRBD2 TRBJ2-4 TRBV20-1 15 NA TGCAGTGCTAGTCGAGCGGGAGGATCCAAAAACATTCAGTACTTC CSASRAGGSKNIQYF
NA TRBJ2-7 TRBV19 16 NA TGTGCCAGTAGTATTTCTTGGTCGCAGAAAAGCTACGAGCAGTACTTC CASSISWSQKSYEQYF
NA TRBJ2-5 TRBV4-1 14 many TGCGCCAGCAGCCCTCAACCAGGGCAAGAGACCCAGTACTTC CASSPQPGQETQYF
NA TRBJ1-1 TRBV6-6 14 many TGTGCCAGCACCCTCCAGGGGCCGTACACTGAAGCTTTCTTT CASTLQGPYTEAFF
NA TRBJ2-3 TRBV7-9 12 many TGTGCCAGCAGCTTATCTGCAGATACGCAGTATTTT CASSLSADTQYF
NA TRBJ2-1 TRBV7-9 16 many TGTGCCAGCAGCTTAGTAACCCAGGGACGATACAATGAGCAGTTCTTC CASSLVTQGRYNEQFF
TRBD2 TRBJ2-1 TRBV5-1 18 few TGCGCCAGCAGCGGAGAGGGACTAGCGGGGGGTTTTCGCAATGAGCAGTTCTTC CASSGEGLAGGFRNEQFF
TRBD2 TRBJ2-5 TRBV5-6 16 many TGTGCCAGCAGCCCTACTAGCGGGAACCTCGCGGAGACCCAGTACTTC CASSPTSGNLAETQYF
NA TRBJ2-1 TRBV5-3 14 many TGTGCCAGCAGCTCCTGGGGTAGCGCAAATGAGCAGTTCTTC CASSSWGSANEQFF
NA TRBJ2-2 TRBV11-2 15 many TGTGCCAGCAGCTCGAGGCGTCCGAACACCGGGGAGCTGTTTTTT CASSSRRPNTGELFF
TRBD1 TRBJ2-6 TRBV25-1 19 many TGTGCCAGCAGTGAATATTCTGGGACAGGGGACTCCGGGGCCAACGTCCTGACTTTC CASSEYSGTGDSGANVLTF
TRBD2 TRBJ2-1 TRBV7-2 18 many TGTGCCAGCAGCTTCGGGACTAGCGGGAGGAGGGTGGGTGGTGAGCAGTTCTTC CASSFGTSGRRVGGEQFF
TRBD2 TRBJ2-1 TRBV20-1 13 many TGCAGTGCTTGGGACTACTCCTACAATGAGCAGTTCTTC CSAWDYSYNEQFF
TRBD2 TRBJ2-3 TRBV10-3 15 NA TGTGCCATCAGGGCAGGGACTAGCGGGAGTGATACGCAGTATTTT CAIRAGTSGSDTQYF
NA TRBJ2-5 TRBV12-3/TRBV12-4 14 many TGTGCCAGCAGGGCTGCGGGTCGGCAAGAGACCCAGTACTTC CASRAAGRQETQYF
TRBD1 TRBJ2-2 TRBV13 16 many TGTGCCAGCAGCATCAAGACAGGGGGGAACACCGGGGAGCTGTTTTTT CASSIKTGGNTGELFF
NA TRBJ1-1 TRBV7-6 13 many TGTGCCAGCAGCCCCAGAATGAACACTGAAGCTTTCTTT CASSPRMNTEAFF
TRBD2 TRBJ2-1 TRBV20-1 16 many TGCAGTGCTAGAGATCATGGACTAGCGGGAGGAAATGAGCAGTTCTTC CSARDHGLAGGNEQFF
NA TRBJ2-1 TRBV30 9 many TGTGCCTGGAGTACCCCCCTGATCTTC CAWSTPLIF
TRBD1 TRBJ2-4 TRBV20-1 11 many TGCAGTGCCAGGGACAGGAACATTCAGTACTTC CSARDRNIQYF
TRBD2 TRBJ2-3 TRBV9 16 NA TGTGCCAGCAGCCCCCTAGCGGGGGGTATTGCAGATACGCAGTATTTT CASSPLAGGIADTQYF
TRBD2 TRBJ2-7 TRBV7-6 17 many TGTGCCAGCAGCCCCCGGAGTGGACTAGCGGGACTCGACGAGCAGTACTTC CASSPRSGLAGLDEQYF
TRBD1 TRBJ2-1 TRBV19 17 many TGTGCCAGTAGTATAGAAGTTAGGGACAGGGGGATCTATGAGCAGTTCTTC CASSIEVRDRGIYEQFF
NA TRBJ1-5 TRBV12-3/TRBV12-4 13 NA TGTGCCAGCAGTCCAAACTCCGGTCAGCCCCAGCATTTT CASSPNSGQPQHF
NA TRBJ2-4 TRBV6-6 15 NA TGTGCCAGCAGTGCGACGGACTATCTGAAAAACATTCAGTACTTC CASSATDYLKNIQYF
NA TRBJ2-7 TRBV29-1 12 many TGCGTCCTCAGGCCCAGACCCTACGAGCAGTACTTC CVLRPRPYEQYF
TRBD2 TRBJ2-7 TRBV15 12 many TGTGCCACCAGCACGGGAGGCTACGAGCAGTACTTC CATSTGGYEQYF
NA TRBJ1-1 TRBV6-4 13 NA TGTGCCACGAGACAGGAGGGGTACACTGAAGCTTTCTTT CATRQEGYTEAFF
TRBD2 TRBJ2-1 TRBV7-3 16 many TGTGCCAGCAGCCCCCAGACTAGCGGACACTACAATGAGCAGTTCTTC CASSPQTSGHYNEQFF
NA TRBJ1-2 TRBV28 14 many TGTGCCAGCAGAATCACAGGGTTTTCATATGGCTACACCTTC CASRITGFSYGYTF
TRBD2 TRBJ2-1 TRBV18 15 many TGTGCCAGCTCACCAGGCGGGGGAGACTACAATGAGCAGTTCTTC CASSPGGGDYNEQFF
TRBD2 TRBJ2-5 TRBV18 16 few TGTGCCAGCTCACCCTTTGCGTCTAGCGGGAGAGAGACCCAGTACTTC CASSPFASSGRETQYF
TRBD1 TRBJ1-1 TRBV5-6 16 many TGTGCCAGCAGCTTATTAGGGGACAGGACGAACACTGAAGCTTTCTTT CASSLLGDRTNTEAFF
TRBD2 TRBJ2-1 TRBV6-2/TRBV6-3 15 many TGTGCCAGCAGGAAAACTAGCGGGACCGGCAATGAGCAGTTCTTC CASRKTSGTGNEQFF
NA TRBJ2-3 TRBV5-4 14 many TGTGCCAGCAGCCGACAGGAGGACACAGATACGCAGTATTTT CASSRQEDTDTQYF
TRBD2 TRBJ2-3 TRBV20-1 17 many TGCAGTGCTAGGGCTAGCGGGGGGTACCGGTCTCCAGATACGCAGTATTTT CSARASGGYRSPDTQYF
NA TRBJ1-1 TRBV5-1 14 many TGCGCCAGCAGCTTGTACCGGGTCGACACTGAAGCTTTCTTT CASSLYRVDTEAFF
TRBD1 TRBJ1-1 TRBV6-8 14 many TGTGCCAGCAGGACAGGGGCAATGAACACTGAAGCTTTCTTT CASRTGAMNTEAFF
NA TRBJ2-1 TRBV7-9 14 NA TGTGCCAGCAGCCCCACCCCCGGGACCAATGAGCAGTTCTTC CASSPTPGTNEQFF
TRBD1 TRBJ1-1 TRBV6-5 14 many TGTGCCAGCAAAAAACAGGGGGTGGACACTGAAGCTTTCTTT CASKKQGVDTEAFF
NA TRBJ1-2 TRBV5-6 14 many TGTGCCAGCAGCTCCCCCCGGGCTAACTATGGCTACACCTTC CASSSPRANYGYTF
TRBD2 TRBJ2-7 TRBV4-2 16 hyperexpanded TGTGCCAGCAGCCAAGAGACTAGCGGGGGGGCCTACGAGCAGTACTTC CASSQETSGGAYEQYF
NA TRBJ2-5 TRBV30 15 many TGTGCCTGGAGTGTGGGCGGGGGCTTTCAAGAGACCCAGTACTTC CAWSVGGGFQETQYF
TRBD2 TRBJ2-7 TRBV19 15 many TGTGCCAGTAGTACTGTTAGCGGGGGGTCCTACGAGCAGTACTTC CASSTVSGGSYEQYF
NA TRBJ1-2 TRBV5-4 16 NA TGTGCCAGCAGCTTGGAAGGGAGCCTGGTCTCCTATGGCTACACCTTC CASSLEGSLVSYGYTF
NA TRBJ2-2 TRBV19 14 many TGTGCCAGTAGTATAGGGGCAGACACCGGGGAGCTGTTTTTT CASSIGADTGELFF
NA TRBJ2-7 TRBV4-1 13 many TGCGCCAGCAGCCAAGTAACAGATTACGAGCAGTACTTC CASSQVTDYEQYF
NA TRBJ1-2 TRBV20-1 12 NA TGCAGTGCTAGAACCGGCTTGGGGGGCTACACCTTC CSARTGLGGYTF
TRBD2 TRBJ2-1 TRBV28 16 NA TGTGCCAGCAGTGTGCCGGGACTAGTGTCTTACAATGAGCAGTTCTTC CASSVPGLVSYNEQFF
TRBD2 TRBJ2-1 TRBV4-2 15 many TGTGCCAGCAGAGAGCGGGGGGGCCTGGTCAATGAGCAGTTCTTC CASRERGGLVNEQFF
NA TRBJ2-2 TRBV6-6 13 many TGTGCCAGCAGTTTATGGGGGATCGGGGAGCTGTTTTTT CASSLWGIGELFF
NA TRBJ2-3 TRBV7-2 18 many TGTGCCAGCAGCTTAGTATGGGTCCCACCTCGTCGCACAGATACGCAGTATTTT CASSLVWVPPRRTDTQYF
TRBD2 TRBJ2-1 TRBV4-1 16 many TGCGCCAGCAGCCAGCCGGGACTAGCGGGGGCGTATGAGCAGTTCTTC CASSQPGLAGAYEQFF
NA TRBJ2-1 TRBV29-1 13 many TGCAGCGTTGAACCTAGCGCAATCAATGAGCAGTTCTTC CSVEPSAINEQFF
TRBD2 TRBJ2-1 TRBV5-1 16 many TGCGCCAGCAGCTTGGTGGCGGGAGGCTCCTACAATGAGCAGTTCTTC CASSLVAGGSYNEQFF
TRBD2 TRBJ2-1 TRBV7-2 15 many TGTGCCAGCACAACGACTAGCGGCCAATACAATGAGCAGTTCTTC CASTTTSGQYNEQFF
TRBD2 TRBJ2-7 TRBV9 18 NA TGTGCCAGCAGCGTAGGACTAGCGGGGGGCCCTACCTCTATCGAGCAGTACTTC CASSVGLAGGPTSIEQYF
TRBD2 TRBJ2-2 TRBV23-1 17 NA TGCGCCCTCACTGGTAGCGGGAGGGCCGGGGACACCGGGGAGCTGTTTTTT CALTGSGRAGDTGELFF
NA TRBJ2-1 TRBV5-8 11 many TGTGCCAGCAAAACCTACAATGAGCAGTTCTTC CASKTYNEQFF